The present T cell receptor beta chain was sequenced within a study of blood T cells in healthy people across ages. About this clonotype: Its antigen is currently unknown.

Study-wide findings and caveats: The recorded TCR beta diversity per million T cells decreased in a roughly linear manner with age. In long-lived donors, naive CD4+ cell counts and diversity exceeded those of aged donors.

There were at least 5 micrograms of total RNA extracted from every sample. The CDR3 spans 14 residues. The germline gives CDR1 DFQATT, CDR2 SNEGSKA (reference sequence). V lost 1 base and J lost 7; bases outside the gene matches: 5. Then a second PCR, running roughly 7 to 11 cycles, was carried out with a sample-barcoded 5' primer and a J-beta primer mix. TCRdb itself ran the 5' RACE reads through MiXCR, one entry per CDR3 protein. The repertoire has about 1.1 million distinct CDR3 sequences, around two fifths of them found once; the top ten carry roughly 13%. The sample consisted of blood. The chain joins TRBV20-1 to TRBJ2-1; 9 bases agree with TRBD1. The origin of this receptor is a man aged 18 to 29 in good health. The chain's CDR3 is CSARGDRGENEQFF. CDR3 nucleotides: TGCAGTGCTAGAGGTGACAGGGGGGAGAATGAGCAGTTCTTC.